This TCR beta chain was captured by sequencing in a study of T cell changes during pregnancy in multiple sclerosis (dated by TCRdb to about 2019). General notes on the study: In women with multiple sclerosis, the researchers looked at how the T cell repertoire shifted as pregnancy progressed.

V gives up 1 base and J gives up 0 bases, and the segment between their germline ends measures 7 bases. The germline V gene provides CDR1 SGDLS and CDR2 YYNGEE. From cysteine to phenylalanine, the CDR3 is 15 amino acids long. Solely the CDR3 DNA is kept, with 45 bases framed from the first base. The library was built by means of the immunoSEQ multiplex PCR assay. TCRdb carries this immuneACCESS record with in-frame sequences only. Its versions omit some clonotypes, under half of them owing to an unresolved V gene in the studies checked, with the rest unexplained. This sample comprises under 30,000 clones, 75% to 90% of them detected only once. The top ten hold approximately 1% of the sample. On this clone: Its specific antigen is unknown. Nothing much larger sits one base from this clone, and base qualities are not available.

The source is a female donor in good health, enrolled as a control in a pregnancy study. The sequence joins TRBV9 to TRBJ2-2, with TRBD1 tentatively as D gene (6 bases match). Sample: CD4+ T cells from peripheral blood mononuclear cells, taken in the first trimester of pregnancy. The DNA is TGTGCCAGCAGCGTACGACAGGCGAACACCGGGGAGCTGTTTTTT. Translated, this is CASSVRQANTGELFF.